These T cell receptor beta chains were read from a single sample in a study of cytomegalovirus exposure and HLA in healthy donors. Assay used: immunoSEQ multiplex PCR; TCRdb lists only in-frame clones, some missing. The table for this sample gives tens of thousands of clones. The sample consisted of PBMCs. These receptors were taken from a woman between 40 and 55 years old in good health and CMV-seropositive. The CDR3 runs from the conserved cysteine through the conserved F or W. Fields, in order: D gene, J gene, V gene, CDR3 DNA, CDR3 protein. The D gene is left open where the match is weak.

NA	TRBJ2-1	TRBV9	TGTGCCAGCAGCCCGAGTCGAGACAGTATTGAGCAGTTCTTC	CASSPSRDSIEQFF
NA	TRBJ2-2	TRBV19	TGTGCCAGTAGCCCGGAGGGGGCCACCGGGGAGCTGTTTTTT	CASSPEGATGELFF
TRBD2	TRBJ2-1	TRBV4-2	TGTGCCAGCAGCCAAGGTAATCTAGCGGGAGTTTCATCCTACAATGAGCAGTTCTTC	CASSQGNLAGVSSYNEQFF
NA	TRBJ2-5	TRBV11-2	TGTGCCAGCAGCTTAGGAGGGCAAGAGACCCAGTACTTC	CASSLGGQETQYF
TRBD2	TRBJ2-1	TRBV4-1	TGCGCCAGCAGCCGGGCGGGAGGGCCGTGGAATGAGCAGTTCTTC	CASSRAGGPWNEQFF
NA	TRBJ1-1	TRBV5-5	TGTGCCAGCAGCTTTACGTTAGGGGGAGCCCTTGAAGCTTTCTTT	CASSFTLGGALEAFF
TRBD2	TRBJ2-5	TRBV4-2	TGTGCCAGCAGCCAAGACGGGGTAGCGGGGGGACCCAGACAAGAGACCCAGTACTTC	CASSQDGVAGGPRQETQYF
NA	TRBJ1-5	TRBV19	TGTGCCAGTAGTATAGCTCGGGAGGTGAAGTCGCCCCAGCATTTT	CASSIAREVKSPQHF
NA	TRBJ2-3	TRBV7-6	TGTGCCAGCAGCCTGGGGGCAGGGGGGACTAGCACAGATACGCAGTATTTT	CASSLGAGGTSTDTQYF
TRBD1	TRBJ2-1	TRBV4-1	TGCGCCAGCAGCAACCGGGACAGGGCCTACAATGAGCAGTTCTTC	CASSNRDRAYNEQFF
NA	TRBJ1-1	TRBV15	TGTGCCACCAGCAGAGGCGCCGGGACGGGAGGAACTGAAGCTTTCTTT	CATSRGAGTGGTEAFF
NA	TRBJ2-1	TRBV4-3	TGCGCCAGCAGCCATCGGGACACCTACTCCGACAATGAGCAGTTCTTC	CASSHRDTYSDNEQFF
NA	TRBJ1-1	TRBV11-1	TGTGCCAGCAGCTTAGCGGGCAGGGCGAACACTGAAGCTTTCTTT	CASSLAGRANTEAFF
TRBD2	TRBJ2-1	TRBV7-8	TGTGCCAGCATTAATAGCGGGAGCTCCTACAATGAGCAGTTCTTC	CASINSGSSYNEQFF
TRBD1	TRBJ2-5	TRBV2	TGTGCCAGCAGTGTGGGGCAGGGGGCCATAGGGACCCAGTACTTC	CASSVGQGAIGTQYF
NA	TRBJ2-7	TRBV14	TGTGCCAGCAGCCAAGAGTTGTGGGCGTACGAGCAGTACTTC	CASSQELWAYEQYF
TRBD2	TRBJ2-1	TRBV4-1	TGCGCCAGCAGTCGACTAGCGGGGGAACCGGACAATGAGCAGTTCTTC	CASSRLAGEPDNEQFF
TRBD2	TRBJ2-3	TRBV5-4	TGTGCCAGCAGCTCCCCGGGACTAGCGTATATGACGCAGTATTTT	CASSSPGLAYMTQYF
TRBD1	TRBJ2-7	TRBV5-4	TGTGCCAGCAGCTTGGACAGGGGGCTGAGCTACGAGCAGTACTTC	CASSLDRGLSYEQYF
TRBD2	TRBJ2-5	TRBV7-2	TGTGCCAGCAGCCTTAGCGGGGGGGCGGGGGAGACCCAGTACTTC	CASSLSGGAGETQYF
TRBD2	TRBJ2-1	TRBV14	TGTGCCAGCAGCCAAGATACCGGACTAGCCTATGAGCAGTTCTTC	CASSQDTGLAYEQFF
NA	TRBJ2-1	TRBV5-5	TGTGCCAGCAGCTTGGACTTAGTTTTAGCGTATGAGCAGTTCTTC	CASSLDLVLAYEQFF
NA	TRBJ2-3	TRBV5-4	TGTGCCAGCAGCTTCCCCACCGGCGGGGGCCCCACAGATACGCAGTATTTT	CASSFPTGGGPTDTQYF
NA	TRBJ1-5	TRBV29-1	TGCAGCGTACAGGATCCCAATCAGCCCCAGCATTTT	CSVQDPNQPQHF
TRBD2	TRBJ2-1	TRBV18	TGTGCCAGCTCACCACGTCCTAGCGGGAGTGACGGCTCCTACAATGAGCAGTTCTTC	CASSPRPSGSDGSYNEQFF
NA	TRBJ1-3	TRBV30	TGTGCCCGGGCGACTACAGGGACTGGAAACACCATATATTTT	CARATTGTGNTIYF
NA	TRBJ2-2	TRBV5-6	TGTGCCAGCAGCTTTAGCACCGGGGAGCTGTTTTTT	CASSFSTGELFF
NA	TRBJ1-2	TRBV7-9	TGTGCCAGCAGCGTTTTATTGGGGACATCCCCTGGTGGCTACACCTTC	CASSVLLGTSPGGYTF
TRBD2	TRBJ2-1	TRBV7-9	TGTGCCAGCAGCTTAGGGTCTATGGCGGGAGGATATTACAATGAGCAGTTCTTC	CASSLGSMAGGYYNEQFF
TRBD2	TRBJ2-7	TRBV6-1	TGTGCCAGCAGGTCTCCGGGACTAGCCTACGAGCAGTACTTC	CASRSPGLAYEQYF
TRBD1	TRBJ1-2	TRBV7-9	TGTGCCAGCAGCTTAGCCCCGGGACAGGGAAACTATGGCTACACCTTC	CASSLAPGQGNYGYTF
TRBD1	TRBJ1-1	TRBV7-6	TGTGCCAGCAGCCCTATCCGGGACAGCGGCACTGAAGCTTTCTTT	CASSPIRDSGTEAFF
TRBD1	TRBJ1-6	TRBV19	TGTGCCAGTAGGCAGGGGGCTTATAATTCACCCCTCCACTTT	CASRQGAYNSPLHF
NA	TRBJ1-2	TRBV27	TGTGCCAGCAGTTTACGAGGTTCCTATGGCTACACCTTC	CASSLRGSYGYTF
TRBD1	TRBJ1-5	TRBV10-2	TGCGCCAGCAGACGCGGGACAGATAGCAATCAGCCCCAGCATTTT	CASRRGTDSNQPQHF
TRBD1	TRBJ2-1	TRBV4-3	TGCGCCAGCAGCCAAGACCCCCCCACAGGGGGGTCCTACAATGAGCAGTTCTTC	CASSQDPPTGGSYNEQFF
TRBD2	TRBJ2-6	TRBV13	TGTGCCAGCAACCTAGCGGGAGGGACATCTGGGGCCAACGTCCTGACTTTC	CASNLAGGTSGANVLTF
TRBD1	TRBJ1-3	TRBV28	TGTGCCAGCAGCATAGGGGGCCAGGTTGGAGGAAACACCATATATTTT	CASSIGGQVGGNTIYF
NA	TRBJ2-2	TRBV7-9	TGTGCCAGCAGCCTGGGAGCCGGGAACACCGGGGAGCTGTTTTTT	CASSLGAGNTGELFF
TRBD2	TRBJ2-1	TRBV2	TGTGCCAGCAGTGGGGTTGGACTAGGGGCCTACAATGAGCAGTTCTTC	CASSGVGLGAYNEQFF
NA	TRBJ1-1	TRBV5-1	TGCGCCAGCAGCCTCACCCTGATTCGCAGGGGGAACACTGAAGCTTTCTTT	CASSLTLIRRGNTEAFF
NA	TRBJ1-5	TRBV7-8	TGTGCCAGCAGCCCATCAAATCAGCCCCAGCATTTT	CASSPSNQPQHF
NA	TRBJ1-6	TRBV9	TGTGCCAGCAGCGTACGGAGGGACAATTCACCCCTCCACTTT	CASSVRRDNSPLHF
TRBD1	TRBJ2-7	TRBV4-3	TGCGCCAGCAGCCAACGACAGGGTTTAATCGAGCAGTACTTC	CASSQRQGLIEQYF
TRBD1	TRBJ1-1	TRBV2	TGTGCCAGCACTAGACAGGGGGCGGGTGCTGAAGCTTTCTTT	CASTRQGAGAEAFF
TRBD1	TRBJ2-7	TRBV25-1	TGTGCCAGCAGTAGACAGGGGGCGCCAGTCGAGCAGTACTTC	CASSRQGAPVEQYF
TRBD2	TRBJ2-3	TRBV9	TGTGCCAGCAGCGTCGGGACTAGCGGGAGTACAGATACGCAGTATTTT	CASSVGTSGSTDTQYF
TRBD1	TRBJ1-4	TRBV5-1	TGCGCCAGCAGCTTGGGACAGGGTGCTGAAAAACTGTTTTTT	CASSLGQGAEKLFF
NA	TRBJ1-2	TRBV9	TGTGCCAGCAGCGTAGAGGCGGAGTTCGGTGGCTACACCTTC	CASSVEAEFGGYTF
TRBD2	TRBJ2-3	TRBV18	TGTGCCAGCTCACCATTGTTAGCGGGAGGGTCAGATACGCAGTATTTT	CASSPLLAGGSDTQYF
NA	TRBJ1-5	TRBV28	TGTGCCAGCAGTTTAATGGGGGCGAGAAATCAGCCCCAGCATTTT	CASSLMGARNQPQHF
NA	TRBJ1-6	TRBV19	TGTGCCAGTAGTACAACAGAGGGTAGCACCCTCCACTTT	CASSTTEGSTLHF